This T cell receptor (beta chain) was retrieved from a study of blood T cell repertoires in COVID-19. About the study: COVID-19 samples collected from the United States, Italy and Spain covered acute and convalescent phases.

CDR3 length: 16 residues. The germline CDR1 and CDR2 sequences are LGHDT and YNNKEL (reference sequence). V trimming: 1 base; J trimming: 5 bases; junction bases outside the gene matches: 9. A single count supports this clone. In the authors' workflow: Reference gene primer amplification yielded estimated nucleated cell counts. Libraries were prepared by immunoSEQ multiplex PCR; TCRdb keeps only in-frame clonotypes and omits some of them. V, J and clone size were drawn from that table, and D and trimming were deduced from the DNA. The sample has roughly 250,000 clones, around 85% seen once; the top ten hold around 3.6%.

Material for sequencing was peripheral blood. The chain recombines TRBV3-1 (or the pseudogene TRBV3-2) with TRBJ2-5, with 8 bases matching TRBD1. This TCR came from a woman between 40 and 55 years old with active or convalescent COVID-19. CDR3 DNA sequence: TGTGCCAGCAGCCAAGGAACTCAGGGGGCTCGGGAGACCCAGTACTTC. It codes for CASSQGTQGARETQYF.